This T cell receptor beta chain comes out of a study of molecular identifiers for immune sequencing clone quantification (dated by TCRdb to about 2018). Context from the whole study: For a replicate experiment, RNA from approximately 20,000 or 100,000 naive CD8 T cells was divided into five aliquots, of which four were sequenced. This methods study benchmarked molecular-identifier clustering-based TCR repertoire sequencing (MIDCIRS) and TCR RNA copy counting, using CD8 T cells to do so. What the research found in general, with its limitations: The naive libraries included spiked-in Jurkat TCR RNA (fewer than 11 copies' worth), and this Jurkat TCR RNA is not part of the donor repertoire. Identical TCR molecules sharing a barcode could cause highly expanded clone sizes to be underestimated. Spiked-in Jurkat TCR RNA equivalent to a single cell was reported to be detectable even among 850,000 to 1,000,000 naive CD8 T cells. Modeling estimated about three recovered TCR RNA copies per cell, compared with about 10 by digital PCR, which implies roughly 30% capture efficiency. Clones above 20 RNA copies held over 98% of molecules in CMV-specific effector cells but under 1% in naive cells. When barcode sub-clustering was not used, chimeric consensus sequences inflated TCR diversity, with chimeras reaching as high as 47%.

This clonotype was recorded a few times. Its binding antigen is unknown. No much larger clone is present one base from it, and per-base qualities are unavailable. The germline V gene (reference sequence) sets CDR1 to SEHNR and CDR2 to FQNEAQ. From the cysteine through the phenylalanine, the CDR3 covers 18 amino acids. The sequence is cut down to CDR3 DNA, 54 bases in frame from base 1. V ends up 8 bases short and J 3 bases short, with an unmatched junction base count of 16. Libraries of naive CD8 T cells were built from approximately 20,000 to 980,000 sorted cells, with 10%, 30% or 50% of the purified RNA used. Naive CD8 T cells, defined as CD8+CD4-CCR7+CD45RA+, were FACS-sorted into RLT Plus buffer on a BD FACSAria II. To test detection sensitivity, Jurkat RNA equal to around nine TCR copies was added to samples of roughly 18,000-1,100,000 naive CD8 T cells. Enrichment of CD8 T cells was performed with RosetteSep CD8+ T Cell Enrichment Cocktail and Ficoll-Paque, after which ACK red cell lysis was carried out.

Library construction relied on PCR. Sequencing used an Illumina HiSeq 4000. Bulk TCR libraries were made following a previously described method, with the TCR primers given in Table S5. The Qiagen AllPrep DNA/RNA kit was used to purify total RNA. Before any analysis, reads coming from multiple sequencing runs of the same library were combined into one pool. As for the authors' bioinformatics: Only reads with exact TCR constant sequence were kept, trimmed to 150 nt, and grouped by their 12-nt molecular barcodes. Reads inside each barcode group were sub-clustered using a 15% Levenshtein threshold, and a quality-weighted consensus sequence was constructed for each RNA molecule. Non-functional sequences were excluded, and lower-count sequences lying one edit away from another sequence were also excluded. On the basis of fitting two negative binomial distributions, barcode sub-clusters with fewer than 20% of the maximum read count were discarded. TCRdb trimmed public reads at Q25 via fastp, called clones via MiXCR and kept in-frame beta chains. Rows merge per CDR3 protein into single entries with the most common DNA and genes. These V and J calls derive from TCRdb rather than the authors' analysis. The sample includes around 460,000 distinct CDR3 sequences, with 20% to 25% observed a single time. The top ten clonotypes cover 0.7% to 1% of the sample.

The chain uses TRBV7-9 and TRBJ2-3; 11 central nucleotides agree with TRBD2. The TCR was taken from a human donor in good health. Some libraries in this study had Jurkat cell RNA spiked in. What was sequenced was naive CD8+ T cells from blood, with Jurkat cell RNA spiked in. The cell subset or site label for this specimen denotes: FACS-sorted CD8+CD4-CCR7+CD45RA+ naive T cells. The CDR3 region reads CASGPRWNSGRETDTQYF. The sequence in DNA is TGTGCCAGCGGACCCCGATGGAATAGCGGGAGGGAAACAGATACGCAGTATTTT.